A single sample gave rise to the 5 T cell receptor beta chains below, sequenced in a study of cytomegalovirus exposure and HLA in healthy donors. The PCR used 60 Vbeta and 13 Jbeta primers. Data came from immunoSEQ multiplex PCR; TCRdb stores just in-frame clones and leaves some out. The profile covers 130,000 to 150,000 clones, with under 80% appearing a single time and about 4.3% taken by the ten largest. Sequencing was done on a sample of PBMCs. These receptors were obtained from a man aged 18 to 29 in good health and CMV-seropositive.

This sequence joins TRBV7-2 and TRBJ2-1; TRBD2 aligns across 8 bases. The V gene end was trimmed by 2 bases and the J gene end by 6 bases; junction bases not matched to a gene: 12. Germline CDR1 is SGHTA and CDR2 is FQGNSA. There are 17 residues in the CDR3. The CDR3 region has the DNA TGTGCCAGCAGCTTACCTGGACTAGCAGGAGGGATCAATGAGCAGTTCTTC. Its protein product is CASSLPGLAGGINEQFF.

J is TRBJ2-1 and V is TRBV18, with 8 bases matching TRBD2. V gave up 6 bases and J gave up 2 bases; unmatched junction bases: 6. The germline V gene has CDR1 KGHSH and CDR2 LQKENI. The CDR3 spans 15 residues. This CDR3 is CASSPISGTYNEQFF. For the CDR3, the DNA is TGTGCCAGCTCCCCAATTAGCGGGACCTACAATGAGCAGTTCTTC. Full variable domain (outside the CDR3, taken from reference TRBV18 and TRBJ2-1): NAGVMQNPRHLVRRRGQEARLRCSPMKGHSHVYWYRQLPEEGLKFMVYLQKENIIDESGMPKERFSAEFPKEGPSILRIQQVVRGDSAAYFCASSPISGTYNEQFFGPGTRLTVL.

DNA of the CDR3: TGTGCCAGCAGTCCAGGGGAAGTAGGATTGGGCTACACCTTC. Translation gives CASSPGEVGLGYTF. The chain recombines TRBV6-6 with TRBJ1-2; maybe TRBD1 (6 bases). The CDR3 runs to 14 residues. Germline-derived CDR1 and CDR2 are MNHNY and SVGAGI (reference sequence). The V gene lost 5 bases and the J gene lost 8 bases, with 18 bases spanning the gap.

This clone was observed a handful of times. J is TRBJ2-7 and V is TRBV5-6; D is uncertain. Per germline, CDR1 SGHDT and CDR2 YYEEEE. This CDR3 comprises 13 residues. Trimming took 2 bases from V and 7 from J, leaving 13 bases between them. Written as DNA, the CDR3 is TGTGCCAGCAGCTTCGGCACAGCCTGGGAGCAGTACTTC. Its translation is CASSFGTAWEQYF.

In this sample, this clone turned up a few times. The genes are TRBV11-1 and TRBJ2-7, with 7 bases identical to TRBD1. Germline CDR1 SGHAT, CDR2 FQDESV (reference sequence). V lost 2 bases and J lost 6; bases outside the gene matches: 7. This CDR3 contains 14 residues. CDR3 residues: CASSLRGTDGEQYF. CDR3 coding DNA: TGTGCCAGCAGCTTAAGGGGGACAGATGGCGAGCAGTACTTC. Looking up the rest from reference TRBV11-1 and TRBJ2-7 gives the full variable domain: EAEVAQSPRYKITEKSQAVAFWCDPISGHATLYWYRQILGQGPELLVQFQDESVVDDSQLPKDRFSAERLKGVDSTLKIQPAELGDSAMYLCASSLRGTDGEQYFGPGTRLTVT.